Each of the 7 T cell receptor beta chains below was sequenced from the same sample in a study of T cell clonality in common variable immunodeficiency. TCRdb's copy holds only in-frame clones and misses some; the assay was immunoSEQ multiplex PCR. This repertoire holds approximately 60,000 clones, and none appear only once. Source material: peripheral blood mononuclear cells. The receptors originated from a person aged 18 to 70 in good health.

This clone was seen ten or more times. The CDR3 DNA, read in part, is TGTGCCAGCAGCTTGGGCAGGACAGTGGAGACC. Protein: CASSLGRTVET. In full, the CDR3 is CASSLGRTVETQYF. The chain couples TRBV7-2 to TRBJ2-5, with D maybe TRBD1 (6 bases). The read gets to within 3 residues of the CDR3 end, and the germline J gene fills in the rest. Germline V lookup: CDR1 SGHTA, CDR2 FQGNSA. V lost 3 bases and J 5 bases, leaving 13 bases between the germline ends. The CDR3 is 14 residues long.

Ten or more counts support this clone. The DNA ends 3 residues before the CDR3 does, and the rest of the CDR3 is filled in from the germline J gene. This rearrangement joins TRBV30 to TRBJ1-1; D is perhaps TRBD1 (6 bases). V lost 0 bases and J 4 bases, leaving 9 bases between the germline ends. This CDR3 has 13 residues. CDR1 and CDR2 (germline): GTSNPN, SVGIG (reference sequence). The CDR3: CAWSVRGGTEAFF. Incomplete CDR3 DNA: TGTGCCTGGAGTGTAAGGGGGGGCACTGAA.

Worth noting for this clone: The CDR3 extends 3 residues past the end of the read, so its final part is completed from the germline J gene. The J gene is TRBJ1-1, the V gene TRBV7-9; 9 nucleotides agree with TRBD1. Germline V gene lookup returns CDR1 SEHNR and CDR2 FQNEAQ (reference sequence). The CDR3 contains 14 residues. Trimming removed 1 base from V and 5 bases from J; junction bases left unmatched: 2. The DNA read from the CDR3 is TGTGCCAGCAGCTTAGGGACAGGGGAGACTGAA. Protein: CASSLGTGETE. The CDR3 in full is CASSLGTGETEAFF.

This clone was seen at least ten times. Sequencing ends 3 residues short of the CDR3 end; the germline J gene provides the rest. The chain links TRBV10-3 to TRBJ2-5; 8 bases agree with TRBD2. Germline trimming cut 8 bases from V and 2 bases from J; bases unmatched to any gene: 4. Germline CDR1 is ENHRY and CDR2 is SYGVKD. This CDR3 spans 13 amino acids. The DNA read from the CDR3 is TGTGCCATCGGTAGCGGGGATCAAGAGACC. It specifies CAIGSGDQET. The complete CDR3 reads CAIGSGDQETQYF.

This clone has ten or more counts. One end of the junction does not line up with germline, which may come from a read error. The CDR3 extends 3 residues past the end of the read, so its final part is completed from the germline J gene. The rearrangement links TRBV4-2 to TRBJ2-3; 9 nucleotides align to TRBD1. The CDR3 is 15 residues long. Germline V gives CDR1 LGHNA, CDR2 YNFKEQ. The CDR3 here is CASSQGTGLWETQYF. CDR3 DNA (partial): TGCGCCAGCAGCCAGGGGACAGGGCTTTGGGAGACG.

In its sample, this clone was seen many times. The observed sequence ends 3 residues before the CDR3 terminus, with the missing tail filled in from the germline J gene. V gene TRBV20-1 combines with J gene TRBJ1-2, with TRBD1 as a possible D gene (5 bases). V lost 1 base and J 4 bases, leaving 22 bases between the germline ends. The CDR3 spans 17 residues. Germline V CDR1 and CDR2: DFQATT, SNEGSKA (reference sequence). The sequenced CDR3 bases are TGCAGTGCTAGAGTGCGGCAGGGCCCCCATAGGGGCTATGGC. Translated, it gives CSARVRQGPHRGYG. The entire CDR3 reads CSARVRQGPHRGYGYTF.

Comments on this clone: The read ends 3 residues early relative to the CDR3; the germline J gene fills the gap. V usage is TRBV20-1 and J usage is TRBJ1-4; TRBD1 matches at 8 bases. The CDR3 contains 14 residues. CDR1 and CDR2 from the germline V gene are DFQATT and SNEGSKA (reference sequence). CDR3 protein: CSATETGVNSPLFF. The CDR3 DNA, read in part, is TGCAGTGCTACTGAGACAGGGGTAAATTCACCA.